This T cell receptor (beta chain) was profiled in a study of control samples from healthy donors and cancer patients. The germline gives CDR1 MNHNY, CDR2 SVGAGI (reference sequence). The CDR3 loop spans 14 amino acids. Losses at the gene ends were 7 bases for V and 4 bases for J; bases not matched to a gene: 8. Measured with immunoSEQ multiplex PCR; TCRdb has only the in-frame clones, and not every one. The sample has 52,000 or so clones, roughly 94% seen once; the top ten hold 3% to 4%. The sequence came from a man younger than 40 in good health. The J gene is TRBJ1-1, the V gene TRBV6-6; TRBD1 aligns across 8 bases. Sequencing used blood. DNA for the CDR3: TGTGCCAGCACCTCTGGACAGGGACCCACTGAAGCTTTCTTT. Translation gives CASTSGQGPTEAFF.